The table lists the clone carrying this T cell receptor beta chain with many counts. Germline and genes: mouse. From the germline J gene comes the end of the CDR3, since the read stops 4 residues before it. The sorting of pooled cutaneous lymph node cells relied on CD4, CD8alpha, NKG2D, NKG2ACE and other markers. Sequencing used cDNA as its template, made by extracting RNA and reverse transcribing it. Sequenced by immunoSEQ multiplex PCR; TCRdb stores in-frame clones only, minus some. The data list 2,200 or so clones, none observed once; 43% falls to the top ten. CDR1 NNHNN and CDR2 SYGAGS come from the germline V gene (reference sequence). CDR3 size: 16 residues. The data are from a study of CD8+ T cells in alopecia areata.

The sequencing sample was made of CD8+ T cells sorted from a lymph node. The chain employs TRBV13-2 and TRBJ2-5; 13 nucleotides align to TRBD2. This clonotype originated in a C3H/HeJ mouse with alopecia areata. MHC haplotype: H2-k. The part of the CDR3 DNA that was read is TGTGCCAGCGGTGATCCGGGACTGGGGGGGGAAGAC. Translated: CASGDPGLGGED. The full-length CDR3 reads as CASGDPGLGGEDTQYF.